The T cell receptor (beta chain) under discussion was sequenced for a study of CD8 T cells in ankylosing spondylitis. General study results and limits: A TCR beta motif made of under 10 highly homologous variants seemed typical of ankylosing spondylitis blood.

V was pared by 2 bases and J by 5 bases, with 9 bases of the junction left unmatched. Per germline, CDR1 SGHDT and CDR2 YYEEEE. The CDR3 covers 17 residues. On this clonotype: Its target is not known.

With molecular barcodes, quantitative 5'-RACE was used to make the TCR beta libraries. TCRdb re-called the 5' RACE reads with MiXCR, one entry per CDR3 protein. The data show about 360,000 distinct CDR3 sequences, with around 15% seen just once and approximately 1.1% held by the top ten. The receptor was derived from a male donor with ankylosing spondylitis or in good health (not recorded which). This rearrangement joins TRBV5-6 to TRBJ2-5; 13 bases match TRBD2. The specimen was blood, either unsorted or a sorted T cell fraction (not recorded which). CDR3 coding DNA: TGTGCCAGCAGCTTCGGACTAGCGGGAGCTCGGGTGGAGACCCAGTACTTC. It codes for CASSFGLAGARVETQYF.